These 14 T cell receptor beta chains were sequenced from one sample in a study of identical twins. MiXCR, applied by TCRdb to the 5' RACE reads, yields one record per CDR3 protein. The repertoire has around 200,000 distinct CDR3 sequences, about a tenth of them found once; the top ten carry just over 5%. Sequencing used memory (CD45RO+) T cells sorted from blood. The receptors derive from a woman younger than 30 in good health.

This sequence joins TRBV7-2 and TRBJ2-1; 9 bases match TRBD2. J gave up 4 bases and V 2 bases, and 6 bases lay outside the gene matches. Germline lookup yields CDR1 SGHTA and CDR2 FQGNSA. This CDR3 contains 16 residues. The CDR3 here is CASSLMGAGGYNEQFF. CDR3 coding DNA: TGTGCCAGCAGCTTAATGGGTGCGGGAGGGTACAATGAGCAGTTCTTC.

The rearrangement joins TRBV14 to TRBJ2-7, with 9 nucleotides matching TRBD2. Trimming took 4 bases from V and 3 from J; bases not matched to a gene: 7. The CDR3 length is 15 residues. Germline V lookup: CDR1 SGHDN, CDR2 FVKESK. Written as DNA, the CDR3 is TGTGCCAGCAGCCCCCAGCGGGGGGTCGACTACGAGCAGTACTTC. This translates into CASSPQRGVDYEQYF.

The CDR3 loop reads CASSLRPLANEQFF. DNA of the CDR3: TGTGCCAGCAGCCTCCGGCCCCTCGCTAATGAGCAGTTCTTC. The J gene is TRBJ2-1, the V gene TRBV9; D gene ambiguous. V lost 4 bases and J 7 bases, leaving 15 bases between the germline ends. The CDR3 totals 14 residues. Germline CDR1 reads SGDLS; CDR2 reads YYNGEE.

The chain recombines TRBV2 with TRBJ2-7, with 7 bases that match TRBD2. Germline V gives CDR1 SNHLY, CDR2 FYNNEI. Trimming at V came to 4 bases and at J to 0 bases, leaving 6 bases not matched to a gene. The length of the CDR3 is 15 residues. The CDR3 nucleotides read TGTGCCAGCAGTGCTGGCGGGGGTCGCTCCTACGAGCAGTACTTC. Protein sequence: CASSAGGGRSYEQYF.

Points on this clonotype: One end of the junction fails to match germline, which may point to a read error. This sequence joins TRBV6-1 and TRBJ1-1; tentative D call: TRBD1 (6 bases). The V gene's germline CDR1 is MNHNS and CDR2 SASEGT. The CDR3 has 15 residues. CDR3 loop: CASSNRGAANTEAFF. The CDR3 DNA reads as TGTGCTAGCAGCAATAGGGGGGCTGCGAACACTGAAGCTTTCTTT.

V usage is TRBV2 and J usage is TRBJ2-2, with TRBD2 matching over 8 bases. The CDR3 extends over 16 amino acids. CDR1 and CDR2 from the germline V gene are SNHLY and FYNNEI. Losses at the gene ends were 6 bases for V and 4 bases for J; bases not matched to a gene: 10. The CDR3 region is CASRRESGGRTGELFF. The CDR3 DNA follows: TGTGCCAGCAGGAGGGAGAGCGGGGGCCGCACCGGGGAGCTGTTTTTT.

The V gene is TRBV9, the J gene TRBJ2-7; 9 positions agree with TRBD2. CDR1 and CDR2 (germline): SGDLS, YYNGEE. The CDR3 extends over 15 amino acids. Losses at the gene ends were 1 base for V and 2 bases for J; bases not matched to a gene: 4. The CDR3 here is CASSVSTSGAYEQYF. The CDR3 region has the DNA TGTGCCAGCAGCGTATCGACTAGCGGCGCCTACGAGCAGTACTTC. The full variable domain, completed using reference TRBV9 and TRBJ2-7, is DSGVTQTPKHLITATGQRVTLRCSPRSGDLSVYWYQQSLDQGLQFLIQYYNGEERAKGNILERFSAQQFPDLHSELNLSSLELGDSALYFCASSVSTSGAYEQYFGPGTRLTVT.

This clonotype was observed many times. This sequence joins TRBV7-9 and TRBJ2-5; D possibly corresponds to TRBD2 (6 bases). The CDR3 runs 15 residues. Looked up from germline, CDR1 is SEHNR and CDR2 is FQNEAQ (reference sequence). Trimming removed 5 bases at V and 7 bases at J, with 20 bases between. CDR3 in DNA: TGTGCCAGCAGCGTAGAGGACGGGAGAGGAGGGACCCAGTACTTC. Residues: CASSVEDGRGGTQYF.

This clonotype was recorded many times. In nucleotides, the CDR3 is TGTGCCAGCAGCTTGCAGGGGGGATCCACAGATACGCAGTATTTT. Its protein product is CASSLQGGSTDTQYF. The genes are TRBV7-3 and TRBJ2-3; D may be TRBD1 (7 bases). Trimming pared 3 bases from V and 2 bases from J, leaving 12 bases between. The CDR3 runs to 15 residues. Per germline, CDR1 SGHTA and CDR2 FQGTGA.

A note on this clonotype: Germline and junction disagree at one end, which may indicate a read error. The chain joins TRBV7-2 to TRBJ1-2; D remains ambiguous. The length of the CDR3 is 15 residues. CDR1 and CDR2 (germline): SGHTA, FQGNSA. The CDR3, as DNA: TGTGCCTGCAGTTCCCGGGCGGGCTTCAACTATGGCTACACCTTC. This encodes CACSSRAGFNYGYTF.

This clonotype was counted ten times or more. The chain recombines TRBV6-5 with TRBJ1-2; D is possibly TRBD1 (5 bases). Germline-derived CDR1 and CDR2 are MNHEY and SVGAGI. The germline V and J ends were trimmed by 0 bases and 7 bases, with 12 bases remaining between them. The CDR3 spans 14 residues. The CDR3 is CASSYSRGRGGYTF. DNA of the CDR3: TGTGCCAGCAGTTACTCGAGGGGAAGGGGTGGCTACACCTTC.

This clonotype was recorded many times. The chain links TRBV12-3 or TRBV12-4 to TRBJ2-2; D is unresolved. CDR3 length equals 12 residues. V dropped 8 bases and J dropped 7 bases, with 11 bases sitting between them. CDR3 coding DNA: TGTGCCAGCCGCCAGGATTACGGGGAGCTGTTTTTT. Its protein product is CASRQDYGELFF.

The rearrangement joins TRBV5-5 to TRBJ2-7; 9 nucleotides line up with TRBD2. CDR3 length: 14 residues. The germline V gene encodes CDR1 SGHKS and CDR2 YYEKEE (reference sequence). The V segment lost 6 bases and the J segment 4 bases; nucleotides outside the gene matches: 8. CDR3 bases: TGTGCCAGCAAATCTCTTAGCGGGAGTTACGAGCAGTACTTC. Its protein is CASKSLSGSYEQYF.

This clonotype was recorded a few times. The chain employs TRBV5-8 and TRBJ1-5; TRBD1 is a possible D gene (6 bases). Trimming shortened V by 4 bases and J by 5 bases, and 7 bases separated the two germline ends. Germline V CDR1 and CDR2: SGHTS, YDEGEE. The CDR3 totals 12 residues. DNA of the CDR3: TGTGCCAGCAGCCAGGGGTATCAGCCCCAGCATTTT. Amino acids: CASSQGYQPQHF.